This T cell receptor beta chain was sequenced for a study of T and B cells in COVID-19 patients. Study summary: COVID-19 patients gave peripheral blood either during active infection or after recovery. Active-infection patients were older, median 67 years, than recovered patients, median approximately 36 years. Study outcomes and limitations: Active COVID-19 showed highly clonal TRB repertoires; recovery showed diversity and richness above healthy donors.

TRB rearrangements were amplified by multiplex PCR with BIOMED2 TRB-A/B primers. Each CDR3 protein gets one entry after TCRdb re-called the multiplex PCR reads with MiXCR. This table has 5,500 to 7,000 distinct CDR3 sequences, 20% to 30% appearing once. The V gene's germline CDR1 is SGHTA and CDR2 FQGNSA. This CDR3 has 15 amino acids. The junction had 6 bases not matched to a gene; V was cut back by 6 bases and J by 3 bases. On this clonotype itself: Its antigen is as yet unknown.

Blood genomic DNA input for TRB amplification was roughly 250-550 ng. The chain has TRBV7-2 and TRBJ2-7; 12 bases fit TRBD2. This clonotype was sampled from a human donor with active COVID-19. The sample taken for sequencing was blood. CDR3 loop: CASSPPGLAGYEQYF. The CDR3 DNA reads as TGTGCCAGCAGTCCTCCGGGACTAGCGGGCTACGAGCAGTACTTC. Full variable domain (rest looked up from reference TRBV7-2 and TRBJ2-7): GAGVSQSPSNKVTEKGKDVELRCDPISGHTALYWYRQSLGQGLEFLIYFQGNSAPDKSGLPSDRFSAERTGGSVSTLTIQRTQQEDSAVYLCASSPPGLAGYEQYFGPGTRLTVT.